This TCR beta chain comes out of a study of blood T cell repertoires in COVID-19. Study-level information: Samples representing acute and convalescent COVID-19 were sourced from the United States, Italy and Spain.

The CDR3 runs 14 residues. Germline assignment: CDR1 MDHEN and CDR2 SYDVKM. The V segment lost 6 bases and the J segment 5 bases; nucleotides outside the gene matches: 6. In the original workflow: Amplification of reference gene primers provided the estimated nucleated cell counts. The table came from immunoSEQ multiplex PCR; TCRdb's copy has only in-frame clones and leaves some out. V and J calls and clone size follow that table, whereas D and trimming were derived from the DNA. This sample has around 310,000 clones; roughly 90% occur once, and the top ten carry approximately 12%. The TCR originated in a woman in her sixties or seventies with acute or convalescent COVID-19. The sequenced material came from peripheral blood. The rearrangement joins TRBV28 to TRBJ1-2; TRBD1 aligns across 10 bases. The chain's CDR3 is CASSRGQGDYGYTF. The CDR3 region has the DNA TGTGCCAGCAGCCGAGGACAGGGGGATTATGGCTACACCTTC.